This is a list of T cell receptor beta chains from one sample in a study of PD-1 blockade in classical Hodgkin lymphoma. TCRdb's table, derived via immunoSEQ multiplex PCR, lists solely in-frame clones and lacks some. The sample consists of 64,000 or so clones, more than 80% of them appearing once. Sequenced material: peripheral blood mononuclear cells (PBMCs), taken before the fourth cycle of nivolumab. The receptors here all came from a human donor with classical Hodgkin lymphoma. The CDR3 runs from the conserved cysteine through the conserved F or W. Fields, in order: D gene, J gene, V gene, clone size, CDR3 DNA, CDR3 protein. D genes are given only for firm matches. Part of the rows lack a size; the others show once, few, many or a class for expanded clones.

D: NA
J: TRBJ2-3
V: TRBV19
size: NA
DNA: TGTGCCAGTAGTATAATACAGGGTTGGACAGATACGCAGTATTTT
CDR3: CASSIIQGWTDTQYF

D: NA
J: TRBJ1-4
V: TRBV7-9
size: NA
DNA: TGTGCCAGCACCCGGGGGGCGGGGGCAACTAATGAAAAACTGTTTTTT
CDR3: CASTRGAGATNEKLFF

D: NA
J: TRBJ2-3
V: TRBV2
size: NA
DNA: TGTGCCAGCAGTTTCCTTCTCAATAGCGATACGCAGTATTTT
CDR3: CASSFLLNSDTQYF

D: NA
J: TRBJ1-1
V: TRBV4-1
size: NA
DNA: TGCGCCAGCAGCCAAGGGACAGTTACATGGAACACTGAAGCTTTCTTT
CDR3: CASSQGTVTWNTEAFF

D: NA
J: TRBJ2-3
V: TRBV2
size: once
DNA: TGTGCCAGCAGAGAGGTGTGGAGGCAGTATTTT
CDR3: CASREVWRQYF

D: NA
J: TRBJ2-1
V: TRBV7-8
size: NA
DNA: TGTGCCAGCAGCTTAAAATCGGGCGGTGAGCAGTTCTTC
CDR3: CASSLKSGGEQFF

D: NA
J: TRBJ2-3
V: TRBV9
size: once
DNA: TGTGCCAGCAGCGTAGCGGCACAACTTGGAGGCACAGATACGCAGTATTTT
CDR3: CASSVAAQLGGTDTQYF

D: NA
J: TRBJ2-1
V: TRBV23-1
size: NA
DNA: TGCGCCAGCAGGGATAGGGAGCAGTTCTTC
CDR3: CASRDREQFF

D: TRBD1
J: TRBJ1-2
V: TRBV7-2
size: NA
DNA: TGTGCCAGCAGCTTAGTAGGGGACAGAAACTATGGCTACACCTTC
CDR3: CASSLVGDRNYGYTF

D: TRBD1
J: TRBJ1-4
V: TRBV19
size: NA
DNA: TGTGCCAGTAGTACTCCCAGGGACAGGGGAGGCGAAAAACTGTTTTTT
CDR3: CASSTPRDRGGEKLFF

D: NA
J: TRBJ2-1
V: TRBV7-9
size: NA
DNA: TGTGCCAGCTCCCCCGGGGTGCCCTACAATGAGCAGTTCTTC
CDR3: CASSPGVPYNEQFF

D: NA
J: TRBJ1-1
V: TRBV7-2
size: NA
DNA: TGTGCCAGCAGCTTACAGGGGAACACTGAAGCTTTCTTT
CDR3: CASSLQGNTEAFF

D: NA
J: TRBJ1-2
V: TRBV7-2
size: NA
DNA: TGTGCCAGCAGCTCCTGGCCCCGGGGAAGATCCTATGGCTACACCTTC
CDR3: CASSSWPRGRSYGYTF

D: TRBD2
J: TRBJ2-3
V: TRBV7-7
size: NA
DNA: TGTGCTAGCAGCCCTAGCGGGGGGTTAGATACGCAGTATTTT
CDR3: CASSPSGGLDTQYF

D: TRBD2
J: TRBJ2-1
V: TRBV6-5
size: NA
DNA: TGTGCCAGCAGTTACTCGAGGTCTAGCGGCTTCAATGAGCAGTTCTTC
CDR3: CASSYSRSSGFNEQFF

D: TRBD2
J: TRBJ2-7
V: TRBV4-2
size: NA
DNA: TGTGCCAGCAGCCAAGGGACTAGCGGGGGTTACGAGCAGTACTTC
CDR3: CASSQGTSGGYEQYF

D: TRBD1
J: TRBJ1-4
V: TRBV19
size: NA
DNA: TGTGCCAGTAGACAGGGGGTAGACGAAAAACTGTTTTTT
CDR3: CASRQGVDEKLFF

D: NA
J: TRBJ2-7
V: TRBV5-1
size: NA
DNA: TGCGCCAGCAGCTTGGCAGGCCTCGAGGGCAGCGAGCAGTACTTC
CDR3: CASSLAGLEGSEQYF